These 15 T cell receptor beta chains originate from one sample sequenced in a study of a mutant IDH1 vaccine in newly diagnosed glioma. Time point given: week 47, end of study. Vaccine doses each comprised 300 ug of mutant IDH1 20-mer peptide, with topical imiquimod. The method was immunoSEQ multiplex PCR; TCRdb's version includes in-frame clones alone and lacks a portion of them. The table records about 84,000 clones, roughly 77% of them present only once. Their antigen targets remain unknown. The sample in question was PBMCs, obtained from a glioma patient whose treatment included an IDH1 peptide vaccine. These receptors were collected from a man aged 35 to 55 with glioma.

The chain has TRBV7-2 and TRBJ2-7, with TRBD1 matching over 8 bases. V lost 5 bases to trimming and J lost 2 bases; unmatched junction nucleotides: 8. Germline loops: CDR1 SGHTA, CDR2 FQGNSA. This CDR3 has 15 amino acids. The DNA for the CDR3 is TGTGCCAGCAGCCGAGCTGCAGGGGGCACCTACGAGCAGTACTTC. It specifies CASSRAAGGTYEQYF.

This clone is a singleton in its sample. This chain connects TRBV6-5 to TRBJ2-7, with D unresolved. The CDR3 contains 16 residues. The V end lost 1 base, the J end lost 7 bases, and 20 bases lay between the germline ends. The V gene's germline CDR1 is MNHEY and CDR2 SVGAGI. This chain's CDR3 is CASSYYDVGYGAEQYF. The CDR3 DNA reads as TGTGCCAGCAGTTACTACGACGTCGGATACGGAGCGGAGCAGTACTTC.

The J gene is TRBJ2-7, the V gene TRBV5-5, with a weak D call TRBD2 (6 bases). V was shortened by 0 bases and J by 0 bases, with 10 bases between the two germline ends. Germline CDR1 SGHKS, CDR2 YYEKEE (reference sequence). The CDR3 is made up of 15 amino acids. The CDR3 region has the DNA TGTGCCAGCAGCTTGGTCGGGGGAAGCTCCTACGAGCAGTACTTC. It is translated as CASSLVGGSSYEQYF.

The gene calls are TRBV19 and TRBJ2-5; TRBD1 agrees at 9 bases. Germline CDR1 reads LNHDA; CDR2 reads SQIVND (reference sequence). CDR3 length equals 14 residues. Germline trimming cut 10 bases from V and 3 bases from J; bases unmatched to any gene: 9. The CDR3 is CATQGTGREETQYF. The CDR3 nucleotides read TGTGCCACCCAGGGGACAGGGAGGGAAGAGACCCAGTACTTC. Looking up the rest from reference TRBV19 and TRBJ2-5 gives the full variable domain: DGGITQSPKYLFRKEGQNVTLSCEQNLNHDAMYWYRQDPGQGLRLIYYSQIVNDFQKGDIAEGYSVSREKKESFPLTVTSAQKNPTAFYLCATQGTGREETQYFGPGTRLLVL.

V is TRBV6-1 and J is TRBJ2-7; 10 nucleotides align to TRBD1. The CDR3 extends over 14 amino acids. Looked up from germline, CDR1 is MNHNS and CDR2 is SASEGT. V shed 5 bases, J shed 3 bases, and the junction held 4 bases outside the gene matches. The CDR3 sequence: CASSRDRGIYEQYF. The CDR3 DNA follows: TGTGCCAGCAGTCGGGACAGGGGTATCTACGAGCAGTACTTC.

This chain uses TRBV13 with TRBJ1-2; D unresolved. There are 13 residues in the CDR3. Trimming cost V 1 base and J 3 bases, with 6 bases left between them. Germline CDR1 is PRHDT and CDR2 is FYEKMQ (reference sequence). The CDR3 loop is CASSLAHHYGYTF. For the CDR3, the DNA is TGTGCCAGCAGCTTAGCTCACCACTATGGCTACACCTTC.

The chain carries TRBV4-2 and TRBJ1-6; 8 bases map to TRBD1. J was trimmed by 7 bases and V by 1 base; bases with no gene match: 6. The germline gives CDR1 LGHNA, CDR2 YNFKEQ. The CDR3 extends over 16 amino acids. CDR3 amino acids: CASSQVQGDRNSPLHF. The CDR3 DNA sequence: TGTGCCAGCAGCCAAGTACAGGGGGATAGGAATTCACCCCTCCACTTT.

CDR3 coding DNA: TGTGCCAGCAGCGTCGTCGGGACTGATACGCAGTATTTT. Translated: CASSVVGTDTQYF. This chain uses TRBV9 with TRBJ2-3; weak D call: TRBD2 (6 bases). The V end lost 2 bases, the J end lost 6 bases, and 10 bases lay between the germline ends. The CDR3 runs to 13 residues. Germline loops: CDR1 SGDLS, CDR2 YYNGEE.

This chain connects TRBV14 to TRBJ2-1; D gene ambiguous. CDR1 and CDR2 (germline): SGHDN, FVKESK. CDR3 length: 13 amino acids. V lost 0 bases, J lost 7 bases, and 7 bases lay in between. The CDR3 DNA reads as TGTGCCAGCAGCCAAGAGGAAGTGAATGAGCAGTTCTTC. This codes for CASSQEEVNEQFF. The full variable domain, its missing parts supplied by reference TRBV14 and TRBJ2-1, is EAGVTQFPSHSVIEKGQTVTLRCDPISGHDNLYWYRRVMGKEIKFLLHFVKESKQDESGMPNNRFLAERTGGTYSTLKVQPAELEDSGVYFCASSQEEVNEQFFGPGTRLTVL.

This chain links TRBV5-5 with TRBJ1-5; 9 bases are shared with TRBD1. This CDR3 comprises 14 residues. Germline CDR1 and CDR2: SGHKS and YYEKEE (reference sequence). V dropped 3 bases and J dropped 7; count of bases not matched to a gene: 5. The CDR3, as DNA: TGTGCCAGCAGCTCCGGGACAGGGTGGCAGCCCCAGCATTTT. It codes for CASSSGTGWQPQHF.

The rearrangement joins TRBV27 to TRBJ2-1; D unclear. The CDR3 runs to 13 residues. V lost 0 bases and J 7 bases, leaving 7 bases between the germline ends. CDR1 is MNHEY and CDR2 is SMNVEV in the germline V gene (reference sequence). CDR3 sequence (DNA): TGTGCCAGCAGTTTATCCGCCCGGAATGAGCAGTTCTTC. Translating gives CASSLSARNEQFF.

The chain employs TRBV18 and TRBJ2-5, with D perhaps TRBD2 (5 bases). Germline V gives CDR1 KGHSH, CDR2 LQKENI. V shed 2 bases and J shed 4 bases, with 8 bases lying between them. The CDR3 spans 13 residues. The CDR3 loop reads CASSPLSGETQYF. CDR3 nucleotides: TGTGCCAGCTCACCATTGAGCGGAGAGACCCAGTACTTC.

The chain uses TRBV5-5 and TRBJ2-3; possibly TRBD1 for D (5 bases). The length of the CDR3 is 13 residues. V was trimmed by 0 bases and J by 11 bases, leaving 13 bases between them. Germline V gives CDR1 SGHKS, CDR2 YYEKEE (reference sequence). CDR3 region: CASSLEAIQGQYF. Written as DNA, the CDR3 is TGTGCCAGCAGCTTGGAGGCCATCCAGGGGCAGTATTTT.

V and J are TRBV6-5 and TRBJ2-3; D is undetermined. The CDR3 totals 15 residues. Germline assignment: CDR1 MNHEY and CDR2 SVGAGI. The V end lost 2 bases, the J end lost 0 bases, and 9 bases lay between the germline ends. This chain's CDR3 is CASSYQLLSTDTQYF. The CDR3 coding sequence is TGTGCCAGCAGTTACCAGCTTCTAAGCACAGATACGCAGTATTTT.

J is TRBJ2-3 and V is TRBV4-2; unclear D gene. Germline V gene sequence: CDR1 LGHNA, CDR2 YNFKEQ. V was trimmed by 0 bases and J by 12 bases, leaving 10 bases between them. This CDR3 has 12 amino acids. CDR3 sequence (DNA): TGTGCCAGCAGCCAAGAAGTTCGAACCCAGTATTTT. Amino acids: CASSQEVRTQYF.